The 5 T cell receptor beta chains listed next were all sequenced from one sample in a study of post-analysis software for immune sequencing data. Findings of the study overall: TRBV segments more frequent in patients than in controls numbered several and included TRBV5-6, TRBV5-1 and TRBV20-1.

Their target antigens are unknown. Incorporated into the TCR beta cDNA libraries were unique molecular identifiers, which served to reduce PCR and sequencing biases. Each CDR3 protein is one row after TCRdb ran MiXCR on the PCR reads. The sample has some 690,000 distinct CDR3 sequences, around 60% seen once. Sequencing was performed on blood. Receptors originate from a girl aged 2 to 10 with multiple sclerosis.

This clonotype was seen a few times. The rearrangement uses TRBV20-1 and TRBJ2-5; 14 nucleotides align to TRBD2. Per the germline V gene, CDR1 is DFQATT and CDR2 is SNEGSKA (reference sequence). CDR3 length equals 17 residues. The ends lost 6 bases at V and 4 bases at J; junction bases unmatched: 13. The CDR3 loop reads CSATGLAGGGVGETQYF. CDR3 DNA: TGCAGTGCGACTGGACTAGCGGGAGGCGGAGTCGGAGAGACCCAGTACTTC.

This clonotype occurred a few times. This chain uses TRBV2 with TRBJ1-6; D is undetermined. Germline V gives CDR1 SNHLY, CDR2 FYNNEI. Trimming cost V 5 bases and J 8 bases, with 10 bases left between them. The CDR3 contains 13 residues. CDR3 residues: CASSQTLYSPLHF. CDR3 nucleotides: TGTGCCAGCAGTCAGACACTTTATTCACCCCTCCACTTT.

The J gene is TRBJ2-3, the V gene TRBV12-3 or TRBV12-4; 8 nucleotides match TRBD1. The CDR3 has 16 amino acids. With V trimmed by 2 bases and J by 2 bases, 6 bases remained unmatched. CDR3 DNA: TGTGCCAGCAGTTTAATTATGGGACAGGACACAGATACGCAGTATTTT. It translates to CASSLIMGQDTDTQYF.

The V call is TRBV12-3 or TRBV12-4, the J call TRBJ2-1; D remains ambiguous. Trimming took 5 bases from V and 9 from J, leaving 20 bases between them. The length of the CDR3 is 15 residues. CDR3 amino acids: CASSPRAAPNREQFF. The DNA for the CDR3 is TGTGCCAGCAGTCCTCGGGCAGCTCCTAATCGTGAGCAGTTCTTC.

This chain connects TRBV4-3 to TRBJ2-6; 12 bases agree with TRBD1. The J segment lost 1 base and the V segment lost 8 bases, leaving 3 bases of the junction unmatched. CDR1 is LGHNA and CDR2 is YSLEER in the germline V gene. This CDR3 spans 16 amino acids. The CDR3 nucleotides read TGCGCCAGCGGGGACAGGGGGCTGTCTGGGGCCAACGTCCTGACTTTC. It translates to CASGDRGLSGANVLTF.